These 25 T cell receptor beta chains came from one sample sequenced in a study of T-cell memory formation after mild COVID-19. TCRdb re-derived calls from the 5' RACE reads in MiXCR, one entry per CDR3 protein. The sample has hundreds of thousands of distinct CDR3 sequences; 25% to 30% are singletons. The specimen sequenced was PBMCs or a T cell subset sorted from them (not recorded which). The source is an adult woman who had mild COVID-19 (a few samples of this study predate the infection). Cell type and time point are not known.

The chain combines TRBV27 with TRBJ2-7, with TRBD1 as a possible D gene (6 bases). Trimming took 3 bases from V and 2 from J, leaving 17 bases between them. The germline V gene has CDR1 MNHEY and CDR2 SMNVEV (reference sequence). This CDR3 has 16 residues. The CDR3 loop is CASSFRDTSTPYEQYF. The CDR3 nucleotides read TGTGCCAGCAGTTTCCGGGACACCTCGACCCCCTACGAGCAGTACTTC.

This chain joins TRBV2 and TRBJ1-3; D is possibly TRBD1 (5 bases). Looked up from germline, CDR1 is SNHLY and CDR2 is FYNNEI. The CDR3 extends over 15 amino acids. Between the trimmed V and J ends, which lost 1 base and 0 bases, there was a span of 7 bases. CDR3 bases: TGTGCCAGCAGTGAAGTGACAGCCTCTGGAAACACCATATATTTT. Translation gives CASSEVTASGNTIYF.

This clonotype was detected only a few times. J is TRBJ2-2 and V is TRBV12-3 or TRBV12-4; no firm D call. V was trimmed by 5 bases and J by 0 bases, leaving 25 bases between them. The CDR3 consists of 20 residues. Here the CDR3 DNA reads TGTGCCAGCAGTCCACCCGTCCTCTCCCCGGGCAGGACGAACACCGGGGAGCTGTTTTTT. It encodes CASSPPVLSPGRTNTGELFF.

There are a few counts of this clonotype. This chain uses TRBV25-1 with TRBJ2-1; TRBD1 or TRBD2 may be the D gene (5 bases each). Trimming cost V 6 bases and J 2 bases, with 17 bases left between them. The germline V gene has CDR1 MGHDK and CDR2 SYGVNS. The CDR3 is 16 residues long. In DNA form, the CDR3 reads TGTGCCAGCAGGGATGAGGGGACGGTTCCCTACAATGAGCAGTTCTTC. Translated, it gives CASRDEGTVPYNEQFF.

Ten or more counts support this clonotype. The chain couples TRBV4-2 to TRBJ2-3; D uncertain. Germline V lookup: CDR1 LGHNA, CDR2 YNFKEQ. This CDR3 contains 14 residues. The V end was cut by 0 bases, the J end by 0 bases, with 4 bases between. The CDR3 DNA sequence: TGTGCCAGCAGCCAAGATGTCAGCACAGATACGCAGTATTTT. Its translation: CASSQDVSTDTQYF.

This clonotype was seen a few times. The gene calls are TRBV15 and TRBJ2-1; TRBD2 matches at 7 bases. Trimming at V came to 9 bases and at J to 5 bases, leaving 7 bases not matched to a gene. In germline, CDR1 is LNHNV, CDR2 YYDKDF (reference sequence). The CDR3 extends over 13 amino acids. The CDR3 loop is CATGRLADNEQFF. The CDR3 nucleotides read TGTGCCACTGGGCGCCTAGCGGACAATGAGCAGTTCTTC.

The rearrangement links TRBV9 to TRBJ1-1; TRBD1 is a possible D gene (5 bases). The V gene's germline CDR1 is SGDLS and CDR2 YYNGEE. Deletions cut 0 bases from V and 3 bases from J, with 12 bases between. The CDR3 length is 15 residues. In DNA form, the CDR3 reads TGTGCCAGCAGCGTAGTAAGGGACGGAGACACTGAAGCTTTCTTT. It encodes CASSVVRDGDTEAFF.

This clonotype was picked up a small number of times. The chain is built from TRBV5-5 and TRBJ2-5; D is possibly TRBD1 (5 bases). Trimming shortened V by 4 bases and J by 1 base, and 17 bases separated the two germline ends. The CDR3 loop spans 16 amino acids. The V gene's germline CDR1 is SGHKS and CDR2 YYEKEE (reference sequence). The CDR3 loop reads CASSQGQGDLQETQYF. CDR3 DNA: TGTGCCAGCAGCCAAGGGCAGGGTGACCTCCAAGAGACCCAGTACTTC.

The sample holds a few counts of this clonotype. The CDR3 sequence is CASSYSILGQGLPKMNTEAFF. The CDR3 region has the DNA TGTGCCAGCAGTTACTCGATCCTTGGACAGGGCCTCCCCAAAATGAACACTGAAGCTTTCTTT. The chain employs TRBV6-5 and TRBJ1-1; TRBD1 aligns across 8 bases. CDR3 length: 21 residues. Trimming cost V 0 bases and J 0 bases; bases outside gene matches: 18. CDR1 MNHEY and CDR2 SVGAGI come from the germline V gene.

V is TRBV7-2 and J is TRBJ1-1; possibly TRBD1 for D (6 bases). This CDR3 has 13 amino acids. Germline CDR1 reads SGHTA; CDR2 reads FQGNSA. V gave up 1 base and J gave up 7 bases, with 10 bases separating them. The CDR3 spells CASSLGDMGEAFF. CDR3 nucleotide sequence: TGTGCCAGCAGCTTAGGGGACATGGGTGAAGCTTTCTTT.

The CDR3 spells CSAPTVGELFF. CDR3 sequence (DNA): TGCAGTGCTCCCACAGTCGGGGAGCTGTTTTTT. This chain joins TRBV20-1 and TRBJ2-2; D gene uncertain. The CDR3 is made up of 11 amino acids. Trimming removed 5 bases at V and 7 bases at J, with 8 bases between. CDR1 and CDR2 (germline): DFQATT, SNEGSKA (reference sequence).

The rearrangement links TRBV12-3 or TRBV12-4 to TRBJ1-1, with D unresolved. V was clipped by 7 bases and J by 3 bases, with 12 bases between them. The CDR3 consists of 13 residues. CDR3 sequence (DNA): TGTGCCAGCACCCCGGCCCTTTACACTGAAGCTTTCTTT. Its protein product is CASTPALYTEAFF.

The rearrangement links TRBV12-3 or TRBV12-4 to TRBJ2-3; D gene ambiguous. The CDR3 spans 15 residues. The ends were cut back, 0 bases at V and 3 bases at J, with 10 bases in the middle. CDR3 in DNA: TGTGCCAGCAGTTTAGCAGGGTTGGGGACAGATACGCAGTATTTT. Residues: CASSLAGLGTDTQYF.

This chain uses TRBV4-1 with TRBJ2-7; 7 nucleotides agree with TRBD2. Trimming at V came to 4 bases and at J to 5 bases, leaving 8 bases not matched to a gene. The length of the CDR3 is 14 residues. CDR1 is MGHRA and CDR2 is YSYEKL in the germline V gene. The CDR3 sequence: CASSPGEGVDEQYF. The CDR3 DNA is TGCGCCAGCAGCCCCGGGGAGGGTGTCGACGAGCAGTACTTC.

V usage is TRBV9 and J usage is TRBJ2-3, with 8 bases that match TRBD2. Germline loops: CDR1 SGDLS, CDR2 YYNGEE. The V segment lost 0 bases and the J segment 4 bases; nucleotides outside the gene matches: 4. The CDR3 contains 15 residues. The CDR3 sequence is CASSVGGGPPDTQYF. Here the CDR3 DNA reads TGTGCCAGCAGCGTAGGCGGGGGGCCACCAGATACGCAGTATTTT.

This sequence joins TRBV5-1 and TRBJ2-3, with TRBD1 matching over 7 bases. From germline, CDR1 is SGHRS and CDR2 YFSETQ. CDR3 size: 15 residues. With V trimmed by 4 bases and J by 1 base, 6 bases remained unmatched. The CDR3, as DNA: TGCGCCAGCAGCCCGCGACAGGGAGGCACAGATACGCAGTATTTT. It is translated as CASSPRQGGTDTQYF.

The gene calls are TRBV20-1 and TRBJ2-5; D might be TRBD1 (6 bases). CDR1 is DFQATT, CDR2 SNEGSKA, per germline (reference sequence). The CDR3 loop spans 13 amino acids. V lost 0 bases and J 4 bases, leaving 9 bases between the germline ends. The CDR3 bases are TGCAGTGCTAGAGAGGGGGCTGGAGAGACCCAGTACTTC. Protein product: CSAREGAGETQYF.

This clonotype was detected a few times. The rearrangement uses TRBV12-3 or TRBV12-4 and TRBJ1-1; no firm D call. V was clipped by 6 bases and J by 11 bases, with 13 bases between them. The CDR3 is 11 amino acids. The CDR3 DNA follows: TGTGCCAGCAGCCCGGGCCCATGGGCTTTCTTT. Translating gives CASSPGPWAFF.

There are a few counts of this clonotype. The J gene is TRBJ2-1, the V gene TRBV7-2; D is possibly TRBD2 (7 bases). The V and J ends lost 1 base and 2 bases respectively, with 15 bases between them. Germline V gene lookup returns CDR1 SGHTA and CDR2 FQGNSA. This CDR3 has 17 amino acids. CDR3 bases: TGTGCCAGCAGCTTAGGTGGGGGGGCGCTAACCTACAATGAGCAGTTCTTC. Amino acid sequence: CASSLGGGALTYNEQFF. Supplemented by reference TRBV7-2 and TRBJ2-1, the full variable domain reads GAGVSQSPSNKVTEKGKDVELRCDPISGHTALYWYRQSLGQGLEFLIYFQGNSAPDKSGLPSDRFSAERTGGSVSTLTIQRTQQEDSAVYLCASSLGGGALTYNEQFFGPGTRLTVL.

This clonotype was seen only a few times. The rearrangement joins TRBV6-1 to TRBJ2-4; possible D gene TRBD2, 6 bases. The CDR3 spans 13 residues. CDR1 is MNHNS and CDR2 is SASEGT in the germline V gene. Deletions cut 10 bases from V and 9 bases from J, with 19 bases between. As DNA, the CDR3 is TGTGCCACGTCAAACCGGGACTTAAGCATTCAGTACTTC. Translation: CATSNRDLSIQYF.

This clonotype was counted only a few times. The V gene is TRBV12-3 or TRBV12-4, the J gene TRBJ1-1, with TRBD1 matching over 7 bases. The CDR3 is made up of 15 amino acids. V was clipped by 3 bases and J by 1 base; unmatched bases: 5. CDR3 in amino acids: CASSFGAGGNTEAFF. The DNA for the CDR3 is TGTGCCAGCAGTTTTGGGGCAGGGGGGAACACTGAAGCTTTCTTT.

The CDR3 DNA reads TGTGCCAGCAGCTACCAGGGAGATGGCACTGAAGCTTTCTTT. Translation gives CASSYQGDGTEAFF. The chain combines TRBV4-2 with TRBJ1-1; a weak D match, TRBD1 (5 bases). CDR1 and CDR2 (germline): LGHNA, YNFKEQ. The CDR3 contains 14 residues. V was pared by 5 bases and J by 4 bases, with 14 bases between.

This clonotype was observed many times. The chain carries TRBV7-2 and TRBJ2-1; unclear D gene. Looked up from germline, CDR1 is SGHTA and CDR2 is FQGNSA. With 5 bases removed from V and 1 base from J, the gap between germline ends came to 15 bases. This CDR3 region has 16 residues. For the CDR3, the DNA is TGTGCCAGCAGCGCGCAAACGGGTATATCCTACAATGAGCAGTTCTTC. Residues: CASSAQTGISYNEQFF. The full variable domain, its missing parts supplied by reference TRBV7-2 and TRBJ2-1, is GAGVSQSPSNKVTEKGKDVELRCDPISGHTALYWYRQSLGQGLEFLIYFQGNSAPDKSGLPSDRFSAERTGGSVSTLTIQRTQQEDSAVYLCASSAQTGISYNEQFFGPGTRLTVL.

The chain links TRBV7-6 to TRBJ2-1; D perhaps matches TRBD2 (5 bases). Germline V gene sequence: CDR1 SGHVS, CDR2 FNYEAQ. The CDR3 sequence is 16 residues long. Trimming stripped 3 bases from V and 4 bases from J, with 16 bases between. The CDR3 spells CASSFTGETRYNEQFF. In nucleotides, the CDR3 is TGTGCCAGCAGCTTCACCGGGGAGACGAGGTACAATGAGCAGTTCTTC. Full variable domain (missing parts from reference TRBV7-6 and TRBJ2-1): GAGVSQSPRYKVTKRGQDVALRCDPISGHVSLYWYRQALGQGPEFLTYFNYEAQQDKSGLPNDRFSAERPEGSISTLTIQRTEQRDSAMYRCASSFTGETRYNEQFFGPGTRLTVL.

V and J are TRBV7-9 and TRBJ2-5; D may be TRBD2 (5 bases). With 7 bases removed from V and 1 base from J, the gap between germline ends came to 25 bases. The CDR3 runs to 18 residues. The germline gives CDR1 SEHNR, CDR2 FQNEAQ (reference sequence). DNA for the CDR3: TGTGCCAGCAACGATAGCGTGGGAAAAGGGTCCCTCCAAGAGACCCAGTACTTC. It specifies CASNDSVGKGSLQETQYF.